Each of the 13 T cell receptor beta chains below was sequenced from the same sample in a study of T cells in Graves' hyperthyroidism and ophthalmopathy. Amplification targeted TCR beta CDR3 regions from RNA transcripts. When the TCR CDR3 underwent first-round RT-PCR, the HTBI primer set was used. One entry per CDR3 protein, called by TCRdb with MiXCR from the multiplex PCR reads. The data hold about 640,000 distinct CDR3 sequences, with more than 12% observed a single time. Sequencing input: blood. These receptors came from a woman aged 45-60 years with Graves' ophthalmopathy.

This clonotype has a count of ten or more. The gene calls are TRBV7-2 and TRBJ2-3; no clear D gene. The germline V gene has CDR1 SGHTA and CDR2 FQGNSA. The CDR3 sequence is 14 residues long. The V gene lost 0 bases and the J gene lost 7 bases, with 11 bases spanning the gap. The CDR3 reads CASSLAGDYYTQYF. For the CDR3, the DNA is TGTGCCAGCAGCTTAGCTGGGGATTACTATACGCAGTATTTT.

This clonotype was seen many times. This chain uses TRBV20-1 with TRBJ2-7, with 16 bases identical to TRBD2. Germline V gives CDR1 DFQATT, CDR2 SNEGSKA (reference sequence). The CDR3 consists of 17 residues. With V trimmed by 0 bases and J by 6 bases, 8 bases remained unmatched. CDR3 amino acids: CSARDFGTSGRDGEQYF. In DNA form, the CDR3 reads TGCAGTGCTAGAGATTTCGGGACTAGCGGGAGGGATGGCGAGCAGTACTTC.

This clonotype turned up a few times. This sequence joins TRBV5-4 and TRBJ2-5; no definite D call. V lost 4 bases to trimming and J lost 1 base, with 5 bases between them. Germline assignment: CDR1 SGHNT and CDR2 YYREEE (reference sequence). CDR3 length: 12 residues. The CDR3 DNA sequence: TGTGCCAGCAGCGAAAGCCAAGAGACCCAGTACTTC. Amino acids: CASSESQETQYF.

Details on this clonotype: A clone one base away is much larger, so this may be a read error. The CDR3 does not end in the conserved phenylalanine or tryptophan, so this is likely a read error. This chain uses TRBV29-1 with TRBJ2-7; TRBD1 matches 8 bases. The CDR3 consists of 16 residues. After removal of 7 bases from V and 5 bases from J, the junction contained 19 bases not matched to a gene. Germline values: CDR1 SQVTM, CDR2 ANQGSEA. CDR3 sequence reads: CSGHPRGQGISDEQYL. CDR3 sequence (DNA): TGCAGCGGCCACCCACGTGGACAGGGAATATCGGACGAGCAGTACCTC.

This clonotype was detected ten times or more. J is TRBJ2-1 and V is TRBV20-1; either TRBD1 or TRBD2 may supply D (5 bases each). The V and J ends lost 0 bases and 8 bases respectively, with 23 bases between them. The CDR3 is 17 amino acids. Germline V gives CDR1 DFQATT, CDR2 SNEGSKA (reference sequence). The CDR3 nucleotides are TGCAGTGCTAGAGATCCCCTGGGGGAGAAGGCGTACGATGAGCAGTTCTTC. Translating it yields CSARDPLGEKAYDEQFF.

This clonotype has at least ten counts. This chain joins TRBV27 and TRBJ1-6, with 9 bases lining up with TRBD1. This CDR3 has 15 residues. The germline V gene has CDR1 MNHEY and CDR2 SMNVEV (reference sequence). V lost 3 bases and J lost 10; bases outside the gene matches: 7. The CDR3 DNA reads as TGTGCCAGCAGTTTCCGGGACAGGGAGGGCTCACCCCTCCACTTT. This translates into CASSFRDREGSPLHF.

This chain links TRBV7-3 with TRBJ2-2; D gene uncertain. The V gene lost 5 bases and the J gene lost 6 bases, with 10 bases spanning the gap. This CDR3 spans 13 amino acids. CDR1 is SGHTA, CDR2 FQGTGA, per germline. The chain's CDR3 is CASSRLLAGELFF. The CDR3 DNA reads TGTGCCAGCAGCCGCCTTCTAGCCGGGGAGCTGTTTTTT.

The gene calls are TRBV11-2 and TRBJ2-2; TRBD2 matches 7 bases. The ends lost 2 bases at V and 3 bases at J; junction bases unmatched: 12. CDR1 is SGHAT, CDR2 FQNNGV, per germline. The CDR3 contains 18 residues. CDR3 amino acids: CASSLTSALSGDTGELFF. The CDR3 nucleotides read TGTGCCAGCAGCTTAACTAGCGCCCTTTCCGGGGACACCGGGGAGCTGTTTTTT.

This clonotype was seen repeatedly, ten times or more. The chain carries TRBV27 and TRBJ1-1; 7 bases match TRBD1. The CDR3 runs to 14 residues. J lost 5 bases, V lost 3 bases, and 6 bases had no gene match. CDR1 MNHEY and CDR2 SMNVEV come from the germline V gene (reference sequence). The DNA of the CDR3 is TGTGCCAGCAGTTTTACGGACAGGAGGACTGAAGCTTTCTTT. Protein: CASSFTDRRTEAFF.

This clonotype was seen a handful of times. The chain has TRBV28 and TRBJ1-1; unclear D gene. Germline V gene sequence: CDR1 MDHEN, CDR2 SYDVKM. The CDR3 has 15 residues. The V and J ends lost 1 base and 4 bases respectively, with 13 bases between them. The CDR3 here is CASSLLVTVSTEAFF. CDR3 coding DNA: TGTGCCAGCAGTTTATTGGTTACTGTTAGCACTGAAGCTTTCTTT.

This clonotype was seen ten or more times. This chain links TRBV7-2 with TRBJ2-3; TRBD2 might be the D (5 bases). V was trimmed by 6 bases and J by 0 bases, leaving 13 bases between them. The CDR3 runs to 15 residues. In germline, CDR1 is SGHTA, CDR2 FQGNSA. Here the CDR3 reads CASSARRVSTDTQYF. The DNA for the CDR3 is TGTGCCAGCAGTGCAAGGCGGGTCAGCACAGATACGCAGTATTTT.

The chain is built from TRBV5-1 and TRBJ1-6, with 12 nucleotides matching TRBD1. CDR3 length equals 15 residues. Per germline, CDR1 SGHRS and CDR2 YFSETQ. J gave up 8 bases and V 3 bases, and 3 bases lay outside the gene matches. The CDR3 sequence is CASSSGTGGDSPLHF. CDR3 DNA sequence: TGCGCCAGCAGCTCCGGGACAGGGGGCGATTCACCCCTCCACTTT.

The chain couples TRBV10-3 to TRBJ2-3; D is perhaps TRBD1 (7 bases). V dropped 7 bases and J dropped 7 bases, with 18 bases sitting between them. CDR1 is ENHRY, CDR2 SYGVKD, per germline. The length of the CDR3 is 14 residues. The CDR3 spells CAIMGGTGENTQYF. The DNA of the CDR3 is TGTGCCATCATGGGGGGAACAGGGGAAAATACGCAGTATTTT.